This TCR beta chain originates from a study of T cells in Graves' hyperthyroidism and ophthalmopathy (dated by TCRdb to between 2018 and 2020). About the full investigation: Peripheral blood samples were taken at the time of initial diagnosis, prior to any treatment. After sampling, hyperthyroidism patients received methimazole starting at 30 mg daily, and ophthalmopathy patients received high-dose intravenous methylprednisolone. To identify TCR V-J signatures that set the groups apart, the researchers used a discovery cohort of 100 or so patients, made up of fewer than 50 with Graves' ophthalmopathy and 57 with stable Graves' hyperthyroidism. The paper describes TCR Vbeta CDR3 sequencing of 120 to 150 peripheral blood samples, made up of about 40 ophthalmopathy patients, 70 to 75 hyperthyroidism patients and approximately 17 progressor patients. For training and testing, the 110 or so patients in the discovery cohort were randomly divided in a 7:3 ratio. Thyroid tissue and blood T-cell repertoires from more than five Graves' hyperthyroidism patients were also compared in the study. Prospective prediction of ophthalmopathy was tested in an independent validation cohort of some 19 hyperthyroidism patients and some 17 patients who later progressed to ophthalmopathy.

Moderately to severely active disease, a Clinical Activity Score of at least 3, a NOSPECS grade of at least 4, and a duration under 3 months were present in ophthalmopathy patients. Exclusion was applied to patients with uncontrolled infections, other autoimmune diseases, pregnancy or lactation. Diagnoses were established on the basis of clinical symptoms, serum thyroxine and TRAb, thyroid ultrasound, and orbital computed tomography. PBMCs were isolated from 7.5 to 10 ml of fresh peripheral blood by Ficoll-Paque density gradient centrifugation. Trizol reagent was used to extract total RNA, and RNA quality was then checked on an Agilent 2100 Bioanalyzer. The CDR3 has 12 amino acids, counting the end cysteine and phenylalanine. Just CDR3 DNA is preserved here, 36 bases in frame from base 1. CDR1 and CDR2 are read off the germline V gene (reference sequence) as WNHNN and SYGVQD. Study-wide conclusions, independent of this receptor: Most expanded thyroid clonotypes (frequency above 0.001) were also found in blood, which suggests that blood repertoires may mirror thyroid immune responses. In cross-validation, a model built on a 13 V-J signature told ophthalmopathy apart from stable hyperthyroidism with about 90% sensitivity and around 83% specificity, and in testing the same model reached 80%/75%. Sample size was not statistically predetermined, and blinding of investigators to group allocation was not performed. During validation, the model predicted progression to ophthalmopathy a median of approximately 6 months ahead of onset, with around 70% sensitivity and almost 75% specificity.

The TCR beta CDR3 regions were amplified from the RNA transcripts. The first round of RT-PCR for the TCR CDR3 was performed with the HTBI primer set and the Qiagen OneStep RT-PCR kit. Libraries were constructed in a second round of multiplex PCR, after which size selection and purification were carried out. Sequencing of the libraries was done on an Illumina HiSeq2000 using paired-end 100 bp reads. On the study's bioinformatics: Raw data were processed with SOAPnuke, discarding reads with adapters, uncalled bases, mean Phred below 15, or no exact constant-primer or identifier match. COPE v1.2.5 was used to merge high-quality paired reads, and clonotypes were defined as unique nucleotide sequences. MiTCR v1.1 was used to align the clonotypes against IMGT TRBV, TRBD and TRBJ reference segments. Analysis was restricted to V-J combinations with a frequency above 0.0001, which covered roughly 99% of repertoires. A TCS score was defined as the ratio of F50 (clonal expansion) to E x V (chaos), with BLOSUM62-based TCRdist applied between CDR3 peptides within each V-J. Welch's t-statistics and random forest reduced roughly 500 V-J features to fewer than 15, which were used in a naive Bayes classifier (R e1071). The public sequencing data were trimmed at Q25 with fastp and processed into clonotypes with MiXCR by TCRdb, which kept only in-frame beta chains. Under each unique CDR3 protein, matching rows form one entry showing the most common genes and DNA. The authors' filters were not applied to this entry. The table for this sample lists a few hundred thousand distinct CDR3 sequences; about 13% of them were counted only once. The ten largest clones capture 34% of the sample.

This clonotype was counted ten times or more. What this receptor recognizes is not known. The junction and the germline gene differ at one end; a read error may be behind it. The receptor's source is a woman aged 40-49 years with Graves' ophthalmopathy. Here the chain combines TRBV10-1 and TRBJ2-7, with TRBD1 as a weak D call on 5 bases. Sequencing input: blood. The DNA sequence is as follows: TGCGCCAGCAGTAGGGGATCCTCCGAGCAGTACTTC. This yields the protein CASSRGSSEQYF.